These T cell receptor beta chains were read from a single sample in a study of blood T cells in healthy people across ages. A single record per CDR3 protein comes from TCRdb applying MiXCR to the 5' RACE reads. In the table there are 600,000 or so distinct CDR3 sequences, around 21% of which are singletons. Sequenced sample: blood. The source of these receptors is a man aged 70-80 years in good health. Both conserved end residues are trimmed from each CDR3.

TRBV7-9	ASSSGLGSTDTQY
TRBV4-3	ASSLFEAGGNNEQF
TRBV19	ASSMLADQETQY
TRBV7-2	ASSSAGQGIETQY
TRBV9	ASSSRDRDQETQY
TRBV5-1	ASSLRPRGLAVNNEQF
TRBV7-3	ASSLTLYETQY
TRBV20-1	SARDPGLADNEQF
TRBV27	ASSFYSNEKLF
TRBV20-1	SASMAADTQY
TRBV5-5	ASSFEYAGVSYNEQF
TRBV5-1	ASSSTGTLYEQY
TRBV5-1	ASSARQGTAYNEQF
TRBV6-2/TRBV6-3	ASSYSSNTQY
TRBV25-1	ASSELPLGNEQF
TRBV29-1	SVPATANYGYT
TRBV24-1	ATSDGLGSYNEQF
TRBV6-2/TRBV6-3	ASSYSNRADQPQH
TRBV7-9	ASSLDVGVPREQY
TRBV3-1	ASSQVVASLNTEAF
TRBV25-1	ASSKAGGSYNEQF
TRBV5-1	ASKLGQGEGEKLF
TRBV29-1	SVRFSANVLT
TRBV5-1	ASSPAEQY
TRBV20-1	SARDRAGRVGYEQY
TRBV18	ASSSGLQRDEQF
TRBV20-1	SARLADSSYEQY
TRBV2	ASSEAAPGTSGTTGNEQF
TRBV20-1	SARRRGPTGELF
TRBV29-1	SVEGVRMNTEAF
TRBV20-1	SARERAGSYNEQF
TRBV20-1	SAPTSGRAFAGELF
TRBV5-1	ASSSTVTAHSEQF
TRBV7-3	ASSLVGAGSSNTGELF
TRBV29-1	SVEDQRAETQY
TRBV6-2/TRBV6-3	ASSWRTSGNIQY
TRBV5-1	ASSLHGTGTYGYT
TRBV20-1	SARDRVTNEKLF
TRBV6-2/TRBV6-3	ASRRDSDEQF
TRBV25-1	ASSDPRWGNEQF
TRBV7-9	ASSLAPGVAKYEQY
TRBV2	ASSEQTNQPQH
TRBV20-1	SASVYSYNEQF
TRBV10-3	ASGGGQQETQY
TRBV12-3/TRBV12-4	ASSLSAGYGYT
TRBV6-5	ASSYRGLSPLH
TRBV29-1	SVGRLAGTGETQY
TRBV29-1	SVDKGSDGYT
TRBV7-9	ASSLTGTGSVEY
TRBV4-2	ASSPAGTNEKLF
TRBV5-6	ASSTGGGLAKNIQY
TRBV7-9	ASSLGTTGPLSYT
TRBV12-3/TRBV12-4	ASSFAAGYTDTQY